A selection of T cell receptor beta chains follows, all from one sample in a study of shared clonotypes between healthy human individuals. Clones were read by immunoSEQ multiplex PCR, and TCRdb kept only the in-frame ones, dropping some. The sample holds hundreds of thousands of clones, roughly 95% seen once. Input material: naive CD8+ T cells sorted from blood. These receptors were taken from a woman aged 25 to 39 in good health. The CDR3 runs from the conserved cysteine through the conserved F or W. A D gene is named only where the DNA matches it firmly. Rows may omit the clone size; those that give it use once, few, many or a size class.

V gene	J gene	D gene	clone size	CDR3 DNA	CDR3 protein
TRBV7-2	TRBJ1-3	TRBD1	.	TGTGCCAGCAGGTCAGGGGGCGCTCGCGGAAACACCATATATTTT	CASRSGGARGNTIYF
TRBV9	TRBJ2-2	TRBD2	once	TGTGCCAGCAGTGCTAGCGGTTCGAACACCGGGGAGCTGTTTTTT	CASSASGSNTGELFF
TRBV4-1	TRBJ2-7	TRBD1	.	TGCGCCAGCAGTTGGGACAGGGGGGCCTACGAGCAGTACTTC	CASSWDRGAYEQYF
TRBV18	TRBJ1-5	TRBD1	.	TGTGCCAGCTCACCCAACACAGGGGGTCATCAGCCCCAGCATTTT	CASSPNTGGHQPQHF
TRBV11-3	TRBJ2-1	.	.	TGTGCCAGCAGCTCCTCGTCCCACACTACCGATGAGCAGTTCTTC	CASSSSSHTTDEQFF
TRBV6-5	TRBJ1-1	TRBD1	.	TGTGCCAGCAGCCAAGACAGGGGCACTGAAGCTTTCTTT	CASSQDRGTEAFF
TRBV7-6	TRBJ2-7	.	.	TGTGCCAGCAGCCTATCACCCTACGAGCAGTACTTC	CASSLSPYEQYF
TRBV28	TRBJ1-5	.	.	TGTGCCAGCAGTTTTCTTGTTGAAGGGTTTAGGCCCCACGGTCAGCCCCAGCATTTT	CASSFLVEGFRPHGQPQHF
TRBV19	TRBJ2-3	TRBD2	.	TGTGCCAGTAGTATGGCGGGGGGCGTTCTCACAGATACGCAGTATTTT	CASSMAGGVLTDTQYF
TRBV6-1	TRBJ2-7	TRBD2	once	TGTGCCAGCAGTGGGGAACTAGCGGGAGGGCCCTACGAGCAGTACTTC	CASSGELAGGPYEQYF
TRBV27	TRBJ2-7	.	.	TGTGCCAGCAGCGCCTCCTCGGGGGAGGCCTCCTACGAGCAGTACTTC	CASSASSGEASYEQYF
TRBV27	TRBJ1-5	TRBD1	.	TGTGCCAGCAGTTTTGCAGGGGGACTGAATAATCAGCCCCAGCATTTT	CASSFAGGLNNQPQHF
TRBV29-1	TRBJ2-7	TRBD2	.	TGCAGCGCCGCTAGCGGGAGTGGCTACGAGCAGTACTTC	CSAASGSGYEQYF
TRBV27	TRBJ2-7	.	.	TGTGCCAGCAGTCCAGTAGCCGGATCCTCCTACGAGCAGTACTTC	CASSPVAGSSYEQYF
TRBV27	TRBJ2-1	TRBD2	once	TGTGCCAGCAGTTTGTTGGCTAGCGGGAGCCATGAGCAGTTCTTC	CASSLLASGSHEQFF
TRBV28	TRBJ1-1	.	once	TGTGCCAGCAGTTTAGGTTATGGCACTGAAGCTTTCTTT	CASSLGYGTEAFF
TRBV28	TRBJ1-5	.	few	TGTGCCAGCAGTTTGGGCAGGACCTCCAATCAGCCCCAGCATTTT	CASSLGRTSNQPQHF
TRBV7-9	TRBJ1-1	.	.	TGTGCCAGCAGCCGGATTGAAGCTTTCTTT	CASSRIEAFF
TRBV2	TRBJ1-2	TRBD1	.	TGTGCCAGCACTTCAGGGGGCTCGATCTATGGCTACACCTTC	CASTSGGSIYGYTF
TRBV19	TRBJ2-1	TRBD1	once	TGTGCCAGTAGTATTGGACAGGGTCCGGGCAATGAGCAGTTCTTC	CASSIGQGPGNEQFF
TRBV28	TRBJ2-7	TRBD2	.	TGTGCCAGCCAAACCGGACTAGCGGGTTTTGAGCAGTACTTC	CASQTGLAGFEQYF
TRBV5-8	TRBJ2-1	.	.	TGTGCCAGCGGCCTTCGTCAGATGATCAATGAGCAGTTCTTC	CASGLRQMINEQFF
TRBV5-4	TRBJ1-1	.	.	TGTGCCAGCAGCTTGGAAAATAGGAACACTGAAGCTTTCTTT	CASSLENRNTEAFF
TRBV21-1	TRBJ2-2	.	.	TGTGCCAGCAGCAAAGTTGAAGTCCCCACCGGGGAGCTGTTTTTT	CASSKVEVPTGELFF
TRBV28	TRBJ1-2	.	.	TGTGCCAGCAGTCCCCCGGGCGAGGGTCAGGGGATCGTTGGCTACACCTTC	CASSPPGEGQGIVGYTF
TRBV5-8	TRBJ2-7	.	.	TGTGCCAGCAGCTTGGACGGGAGCGGGTACGAGCAGTACTTC	CASSLDGSGYEQYF
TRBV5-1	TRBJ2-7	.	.	TGCGCCAGCAGCCTCCCTGACAGATACTCCTACGAGCAGTACTTC	CASSLPDRYSYEQYF
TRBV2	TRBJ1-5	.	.	TGTGCCAGCAGTGTAAAGGGGTATAGCAATCAGCCCCAGCATTTT	CASSVKGYSNQPQHF
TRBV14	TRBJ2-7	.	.	TGTGCCAGCAGCCAAGACTACGAGCAGTACTTC	CASSQDYEQYF
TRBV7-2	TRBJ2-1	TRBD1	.	TGTGCCAGCAGCCCAGGGGGCAATGAGCAGTTCTTC	CASSPGGNEQFF
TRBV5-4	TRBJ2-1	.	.	TGTGCCAGCAGCTTGGTGGGGTCTGAGCAGTTCTTC	CASSLVGSEQFF
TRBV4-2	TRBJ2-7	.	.	TGTGCCAGCAGCCAGGGTGCCGGGACCGAGAGCTCCTACGAGCAGTACTTC	CASSQGAGTESSYEQYF
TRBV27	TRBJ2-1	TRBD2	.	TGTGCCAGCACTCACGGGACTAGCGGAAACAATGAGCAGTTCTTC	CASTHGTSGNNEQFF
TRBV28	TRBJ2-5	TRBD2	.	TGTGCCAGCAGTACGACTAGCGGGAGTTCTTATGGAGAGACCCAGTACTTC	CASSTTSGSSYGETQYF
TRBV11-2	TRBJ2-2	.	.	TGTGCCAGCAGCTTAGATCTGGGCGGGGAGCTGTTTTTT	CASSLDLGGELFF
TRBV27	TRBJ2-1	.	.	TGTGCCAGCAGTTTGGCCCGGAGCTCCTACAATGAGCAGTTCTTC	CASSLARSSYNEQFF
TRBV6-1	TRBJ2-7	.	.	TGTGCCACCCCAGGGGGACTAGTCTACGAGCAGTACTTC	CATPGGLVYEQYF
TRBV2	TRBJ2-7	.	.	TGTGCCAGCACTCCCCCCGGGGGTACAGTGGAGCAGTACTTC	CASTPPGGTVEQYF
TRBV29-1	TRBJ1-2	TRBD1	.	TGCAGCGTTCGACAGGGCACGGGGGGCTACACCTTC	CSVRQGTGGYTF
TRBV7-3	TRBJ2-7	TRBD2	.	TGTGCCAGCAGCTTGGGACTAGCATCTGGCGAGCAGTACTTC	CASSLGLASGEQYF
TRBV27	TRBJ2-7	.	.	TGTGCCAGCAGCCCCGGACTTTCCTACGAGCAGTACTTC	CASSPGLSYEQYF
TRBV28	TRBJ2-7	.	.	TGTGCCAGCAGTTACTCACCGGGACTCCACTACGAGCAGTACTTC	CASSYSPGLHYEQYF
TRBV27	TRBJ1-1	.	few	TGTGCCAGCAGGGAGTGGGGAAGTGAAGCTTTCTTT	CASREWGSEAFF
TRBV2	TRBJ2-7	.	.	TGTGCCAGCAGTGAAGGAAGGGTCTACGAGCAGTACTTC	CASSEGRVYEQYF
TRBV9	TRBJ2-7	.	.	TGTGCCAGCAGCGGAGGCGGATCTTCCTACGAGCAGTACTTC	CASSGGGSSYEQYF
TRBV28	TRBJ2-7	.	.	TGTGCCAGCAGTTTAGGATGGGGGGACCAATACTACGAGCAGTACTTC	CASSLGWGDQYYEQYF
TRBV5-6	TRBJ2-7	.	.	TGTGCCAGCAGCGTGGGTCTGGGCGAGCAGTACTTC	CASSVGLGEQYF
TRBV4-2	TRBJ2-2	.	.	TGTGCCAGCAGCCAAGATAGTAGAGCCGGGGAGCTGTTTTTT	CASSQDSRAGELFF
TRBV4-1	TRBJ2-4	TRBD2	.	TGCGCCAGCAGCCTAAGGAGGGCCGGGAGGGACATTCAGTACTTC	CASSLRRAGRDIQYF
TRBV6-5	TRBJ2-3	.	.	TGTGCCAGCAGTTACTCAGAAGCTCCGAAGTGGGAATTT	CASSYSEAPKWEF
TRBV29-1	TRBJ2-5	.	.	TGCAGCGTTCGCGACCTAAAAGAGACCCAGTACTTC	CSVRDLKETQYF
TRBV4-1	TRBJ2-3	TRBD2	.	TGCGCCAGCAGCCAAGAGGGAGCGGGATGGAGGGATACGCAGTATTTT	CASSQEGAGWRDTQYF
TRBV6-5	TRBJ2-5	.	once	TGTGCCAGCAGGTTATCAGAGACCCAGTACTTC	CASRLSETQYF
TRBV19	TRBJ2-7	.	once	TGTGCCAGTAGTATTTGGCGGGGAAACTCCTACGAGCAGTACTTC	CASSIWRGNSYEQYF
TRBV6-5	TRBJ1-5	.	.	TGTGCCAGCAGTTTAGGGGCCCCAAATCAGCCCCAGCATTTT	CASSLGAPNQPQHF
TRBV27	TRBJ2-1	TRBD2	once	TGTGCCAGCAGTGGGGCAGGGTCATGGAGCGGGAGTGGGTATGAGCAGTTCTTC	CASSGAGSWSGSGYEQFF
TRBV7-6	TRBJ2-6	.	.	TGTGCCAGCAGCCCTGGTTCGCTGTCTGGGGCCAACGTCCTGACTTTC	CASSPGSLSGANVLTF
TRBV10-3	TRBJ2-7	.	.	TGTGCCATCAGTGAGTTGGTCTACGAGCAGTACTTC	CAISELVYEQYF
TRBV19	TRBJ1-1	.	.	TGTGCCAGTAGTATCGAAGGGGGGCGCACTGAAGCTTTCTTT	CASSIEGGRTEAFF